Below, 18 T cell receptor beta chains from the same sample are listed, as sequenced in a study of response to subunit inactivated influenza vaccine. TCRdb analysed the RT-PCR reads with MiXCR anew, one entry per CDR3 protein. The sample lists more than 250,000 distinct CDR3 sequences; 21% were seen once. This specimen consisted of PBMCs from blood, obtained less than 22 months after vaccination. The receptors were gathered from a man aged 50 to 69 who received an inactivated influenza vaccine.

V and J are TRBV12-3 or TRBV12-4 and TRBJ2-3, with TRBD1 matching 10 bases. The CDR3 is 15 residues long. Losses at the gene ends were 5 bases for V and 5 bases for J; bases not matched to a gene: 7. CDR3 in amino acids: CASSLGQGERDTQYF. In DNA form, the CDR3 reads TGTGCCAGCAGTCTCGGACAGGGGGAGCGAGATACGCAGTATTTT.

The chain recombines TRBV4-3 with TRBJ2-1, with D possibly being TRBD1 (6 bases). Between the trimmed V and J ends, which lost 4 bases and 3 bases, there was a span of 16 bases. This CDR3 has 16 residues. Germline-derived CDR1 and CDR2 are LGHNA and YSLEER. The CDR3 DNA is TGCGCCAGCAGCCCGGGTGGAGCAGGGGTCTACAATGAGCAGTTCTTC. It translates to CASSPGGAGVYNEQFF.

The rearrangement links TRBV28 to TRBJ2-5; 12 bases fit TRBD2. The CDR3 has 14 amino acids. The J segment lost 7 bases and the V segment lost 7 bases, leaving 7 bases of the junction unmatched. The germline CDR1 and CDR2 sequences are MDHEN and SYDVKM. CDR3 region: CASTSSGGVGTQYF. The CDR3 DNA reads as TGTGCCAGCACCTCTAGCGGGGGGGTTGGGACCCAGTACTTC.

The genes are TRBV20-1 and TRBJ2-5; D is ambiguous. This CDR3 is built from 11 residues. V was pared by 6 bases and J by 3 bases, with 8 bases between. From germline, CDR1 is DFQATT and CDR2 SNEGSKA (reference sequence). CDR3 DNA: TGCAGTGCCCGGGCCAAAGAGACCCAGTACTTC. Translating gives CSARAKETQYF.

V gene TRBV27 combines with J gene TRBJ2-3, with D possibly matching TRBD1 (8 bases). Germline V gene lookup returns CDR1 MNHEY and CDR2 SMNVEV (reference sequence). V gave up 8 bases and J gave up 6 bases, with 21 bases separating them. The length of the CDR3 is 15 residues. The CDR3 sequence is CASRRTGNSGDTQYF. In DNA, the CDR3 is TGTGCCAGCCGCCGGACAGGGAATAGCGGGGATACGCAGTATTTT.

The CDR3 region is CASSTLQYSGNTIYF. Here the CDR3 DNA reads TGTGCCAGCAGCACCCTCCAGTACTCTGGAAACACCATATATTTT. The V call is TRBV12-3 or TRBV12-4, the J call TRBJ1-3; D not resolved. This CDR3 is 15 amino acids long. The V and J ends lost 6 bases and 0 bases respectively, with 12 bases between them.

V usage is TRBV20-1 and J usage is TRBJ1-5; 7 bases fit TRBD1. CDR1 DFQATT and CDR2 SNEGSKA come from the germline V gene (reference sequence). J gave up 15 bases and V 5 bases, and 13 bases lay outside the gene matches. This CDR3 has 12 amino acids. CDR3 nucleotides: TGCAGTGCTTCCAGAGGGGGCGCGGTACCGCATTTT. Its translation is CSASRGGAVPHF.

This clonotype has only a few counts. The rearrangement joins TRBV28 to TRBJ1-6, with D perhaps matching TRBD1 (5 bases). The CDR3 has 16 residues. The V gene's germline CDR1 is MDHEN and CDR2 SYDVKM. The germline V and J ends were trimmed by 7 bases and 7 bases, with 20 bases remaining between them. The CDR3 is CASNPSIGRGNSPLHF. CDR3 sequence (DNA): TGTGCCAGCAACCCTTCGATAGGGCGGGGGAATTCACCCCTCCACTTT.

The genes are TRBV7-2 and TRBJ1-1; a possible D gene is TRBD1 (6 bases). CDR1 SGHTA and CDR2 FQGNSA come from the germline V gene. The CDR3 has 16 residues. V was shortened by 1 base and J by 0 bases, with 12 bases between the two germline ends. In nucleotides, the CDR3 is TGTGCCAGCAGCTTAGTAGGGGGACGATTGAACACTGAAGCTTTCTTT. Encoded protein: CASSLVGGRLNTEAFF.

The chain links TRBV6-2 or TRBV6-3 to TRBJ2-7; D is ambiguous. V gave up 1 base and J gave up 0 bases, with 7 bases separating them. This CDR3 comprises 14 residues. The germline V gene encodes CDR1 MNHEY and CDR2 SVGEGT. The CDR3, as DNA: TGTGCCAGCAGTTACTTTTATGGCTCCTACGAGCAGTACTTC. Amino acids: CASSYFYGSYEQYF.

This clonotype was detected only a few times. The CDR3 spells CASRLSRSGGYTF. CDR3 DNA sequence: TGTGCCAGCAGATTGTCCCGGAGTGGCGGCTACACCTTC. The chain has TRBV28 and TRBJ1-2; no clear D gene. V was shortened by 6 bases and J by 8 bases, with 16 bases between the two germline ends. This CDR3 is 13 amino acids long. The V gene's germline CDR1 is MDHEN and CDR2 SYDVKM.

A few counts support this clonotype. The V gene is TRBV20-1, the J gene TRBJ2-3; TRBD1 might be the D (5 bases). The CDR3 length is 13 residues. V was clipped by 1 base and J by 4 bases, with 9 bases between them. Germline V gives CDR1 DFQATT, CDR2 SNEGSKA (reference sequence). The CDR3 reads CSARARESDTQYF. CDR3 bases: TGCAGTGCTAGAGCCAGGGAATCAGATACGCAGTATTTT.

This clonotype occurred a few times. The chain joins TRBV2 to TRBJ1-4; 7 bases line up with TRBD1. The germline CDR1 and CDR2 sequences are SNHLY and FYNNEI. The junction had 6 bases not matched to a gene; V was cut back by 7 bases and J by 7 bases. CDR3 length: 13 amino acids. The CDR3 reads CASIQGKGEKLFF. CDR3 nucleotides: TGTGCCAGCATACAGGGGAAGGGTGAAAAACTGTTTTTT.

The CDR3 loop is CSGSRQGSDGYTF. CDR3 nucleotide sequence: TGCAGCGGCTCGAGACAGGGTAGCGATGGCTACACCTTC. This sequence joins TRBV29-1 and TRBJ1-2; the match to TRBD1 covers 7 bases. This CDR3 spans 13 amino acids. With 7 bases clipped from V and 6 bases from J, the junction kept 11 bases outside the gene matches. Germline-derived CDR1 and CDR2 are SQVTM and ANQGSEA.

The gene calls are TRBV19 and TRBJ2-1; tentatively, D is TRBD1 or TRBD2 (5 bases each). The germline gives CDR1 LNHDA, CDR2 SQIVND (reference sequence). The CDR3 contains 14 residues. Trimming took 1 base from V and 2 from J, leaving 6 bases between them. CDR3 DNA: TGTGCCAGTAGTATAGCGGGACCCTACAATGAGCAGTTCTTC. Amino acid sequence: CASSIAGPYNEQFF.

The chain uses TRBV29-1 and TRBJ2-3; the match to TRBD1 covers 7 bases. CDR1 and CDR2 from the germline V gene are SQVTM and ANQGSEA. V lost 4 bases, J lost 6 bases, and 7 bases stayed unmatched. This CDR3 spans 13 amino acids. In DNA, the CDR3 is TGCAGCGTTGTTGGGACAGTAACCGATACGCAGTATTTT. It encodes CSVVGTVTDTQYF.

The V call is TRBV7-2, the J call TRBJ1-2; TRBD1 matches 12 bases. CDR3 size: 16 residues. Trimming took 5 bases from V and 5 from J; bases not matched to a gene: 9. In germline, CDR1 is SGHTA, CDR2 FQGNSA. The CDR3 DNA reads TGTGCCAGCAGCCCTGTCCCGGGACAGGGGGCTTATGGCTACACCTTC. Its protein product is CASSPVPGQGAYGYTF.

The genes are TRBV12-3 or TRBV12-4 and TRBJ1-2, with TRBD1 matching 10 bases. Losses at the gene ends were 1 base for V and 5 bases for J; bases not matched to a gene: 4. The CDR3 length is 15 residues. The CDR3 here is CASSLGTGGGYGYTF. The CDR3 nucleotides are TGTGCCAGCAGTTTAGGGACAGGGGGTGGATATGGCTACACCTTC.